A selection of T cell receptor beta chains follows, all from one sample in a study of blood T cell repertoires in COVID-19. TCRdb's table, derived via immunoSEQ multiplex PCR, lists solely in-frame clones and lacks some. The sample includes about 220,000 clones, approximately 77% of them seen just once. Sequenced input: peripheral blood. These TCRs come from a woman at least 80 years old with acute or convalescent COVID-19. Each CDR3 is given with its conserved first and last residue. Fields, in order: V gene, CDR3 length, J gene, D gene, CDR3 protein. A D gene is named only where the DNA matches it firmly.

v_call: TRBV10-2
cdr3_length: 14
j_call: TRBJ1-4
d_call: -
cdr3_aa: CASKRGQVGEKLFF

v_call: TRBV3-1/TRBV3-2
cdr3_length: 13
j_call: TRBJ1-2
d_call: -
cdr3_aa: CASSQDFSYGYTF

v_call: TRBV7-9
cdr3_length: 15
j_call: TRBJ1-4
d_call: TRBD1
cdr3_aa: CASSSRQGDNEKLFF

v_call: TRBV6-5
cdr3_length: 15
j_call: TRBJ1-6
d_call: -
cdr3_aa: CASSIVTGDNSPLHF

v_call: TRBV10-3
cdr3_length: 12
j_call: TRBJ2-2
d_call: -
cdr3_aa: CAIEGGIGELFF

v_call: TRBV7-9
cdr3_length: 18
j_call: TRBJ2-7
d_call: TRBD1
cdr3_aa: CASSPLLGTGGVSVGQYF

v_call: TRBV12-1
cdr3_length: 16
j_call: TRBJ1-2
d_call: -
cdr3_aa: CASSFDPGQGNYGYTF

v_call: TRBV10-3
cdr3_length: 13
j_call: TRBJ2-7
d_call: TRBD1
cdr3_aa: CAIRSGQGYEQYF

v_call: TRBV19
cdr3_length: 14
j_call: TRBJ1-2
d_call: TRBD1
cdr3_aa: CASRTGQGNYGYTF

v_call: TRBV10-3
cdr3_length: 13
j_call: TRBJ1-1
d_call: TRBD1
cdr3_aa: CAIRDTGDTEAFF

v_call: TRBV6-2/TRBV6-3
cdr3_length: 14
j_call: TRBJ1-2
d_call: TRBD1
cdr3_aa: CASSYPDRDYGYTF

v_call: TRBV5-1
cdr3_length: 12
j_call: TRBJ1-3
d_call: -
cdr3_aa: CASSLDRNTIYF

v_call: TRBV7-3
cdr3_length: 15
j_call: TRBJ2-1
d_call: TRBD1
cdr3_aa: CASSSQAGGYNEQFF

v_call: TRBV24-1
cdr3_length: 16
j_call: TRBJ1-5
d_call: TRBD1
cdr3_aa: CATSDNRQGNHQPQHF

v_call: TRBV2
cdr3_length: 16
j_call: TRBJ2-5
d_call: TRBD2
cdr3_aa: CASSMIAGARGETQYF

v_call: TRBV2
cdr3_length: 16
j_call: TRBJ2-1
d_call: -
cdr3_aa: CASFGGGGRTYNEQFF

v_call: TRBV3-1/TRBV3-2
cdr3_length: 15
j_call: TRBJ2-1
d_call: -
cdr3_aa: CASSQGLVVGSEQFF

v_call: TRBV6-2/TRBV6-3
cdr3_length: 14
j_call: TRBJ1-1
d_call: -
cdr3_aa: CASSLVGSRTEAFF

v_call: TRBV5-5
cdr3_length: 14
j_call: TRBJ2-2
d_call: -
cdr3_aa: CASSFQQNTGELFF

v_call: TRBV24-1
cdr3_length: 15
j_call: TRBJ2-1
d_call: -
cdr3_aa: CATSDARRLYNEQFF

v_call: TRBV4-1
cdr3_length: 16
j_call: TRBJ2-4
d_call: TRBD2
cdr3_aa: CASSQYYGGAKNIQYF

v_call: TRBV10-3
cdr3_length: 16
j_call: TRBJ1-1
d_call: -
cdr3_aa: CAISGTAPLPDTEAFF

v_call: TRBV19
cdr3_length: 14
j_call: TRBJ1-1
d_call: -
cdr3_aa: CASSGEPMNTEAFF

v_call: TRBV3-1/TRBV3-2
cdr3_length: 12
j_call: TRBJ2-4
d_call: -
cdr3_aa: CASSHSVDIQYF

v_call: TRBV4-1
cdr3_length: 17
j_call: TRBJ2-7
d_call: TRBD1
cdr3_aa: CASSPGPDRGRLHEQYF

v_call: TRBV6-5
cdr3_length: 14
j_call: TRBJ1-1
d_call: -
cdr3_aa: CASSYSSLNTEAFF

v_call: TRBV12-3/TRBV12-4
cdr3_length: 12
j_call: TRBJ2-7
d_call: TRBD1
cdr3_aa: CASRRTGYEQYF

v_call: TRBV5-4
cdr3_length: 16
j_call: TRBJ1-3
d_call: -
cdr3_aa: CASSLGRGISGNTIYF

v_call: TRBV12-3/TRBV12-4
cdr3_length: 13
j_call: TRBJ1-3
d_call: -
cdr3_aa: CASSLGTANTIYF

v_call: TRBV15
cdr3_length: 19
j_call: TRBJ2-2
d_call: -
cdr3_aa: CATSFGEGRGRTNTGELFF